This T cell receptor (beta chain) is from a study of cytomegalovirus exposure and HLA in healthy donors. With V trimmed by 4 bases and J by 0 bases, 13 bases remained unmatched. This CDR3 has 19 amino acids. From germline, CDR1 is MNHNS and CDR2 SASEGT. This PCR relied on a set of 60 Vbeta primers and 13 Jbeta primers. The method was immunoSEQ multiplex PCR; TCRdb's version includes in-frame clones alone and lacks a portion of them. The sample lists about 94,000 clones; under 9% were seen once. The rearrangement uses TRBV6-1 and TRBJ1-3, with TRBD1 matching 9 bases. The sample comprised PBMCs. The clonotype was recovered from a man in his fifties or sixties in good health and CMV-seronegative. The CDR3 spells CASSGDRALSLYSGNTIYF. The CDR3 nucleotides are TGTGCCAGCAGTGGGGACAGGGCCCTGTCCCTTTACTCTGGAAACACCATATATTTT.